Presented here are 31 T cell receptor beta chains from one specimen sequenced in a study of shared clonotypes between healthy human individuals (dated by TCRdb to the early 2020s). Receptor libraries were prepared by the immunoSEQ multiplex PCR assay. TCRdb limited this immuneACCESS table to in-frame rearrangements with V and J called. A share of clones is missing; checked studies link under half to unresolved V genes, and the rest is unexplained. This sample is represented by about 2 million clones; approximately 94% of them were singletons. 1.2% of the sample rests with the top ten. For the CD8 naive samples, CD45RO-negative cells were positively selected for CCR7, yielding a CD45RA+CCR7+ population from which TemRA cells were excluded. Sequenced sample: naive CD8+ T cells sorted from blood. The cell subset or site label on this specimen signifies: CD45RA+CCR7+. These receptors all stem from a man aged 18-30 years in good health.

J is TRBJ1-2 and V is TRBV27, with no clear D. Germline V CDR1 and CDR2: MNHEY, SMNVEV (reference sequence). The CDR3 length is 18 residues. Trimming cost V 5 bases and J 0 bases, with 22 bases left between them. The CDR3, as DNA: TGTGCCAGCAGTCAAATTATCGGGGTGGCGGACCCTAACTATGGCTACACCTTC. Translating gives CASSQIIGVADPNYGYTF.

The CDR3 is CASSQEVAGGFEQYF. The CDR3 bases are TGCGCCAGCAGCCAAGAAGTAGCAGGGGGCTTCGAGCAGTACTTC. The V gene is TRBV4-1, the J gene TRBJ2-7; the match to TRBD1 covers 8 bases. With V trimmed by 0 bases and J by 6 bases, 7 bases remained unmatched. CDR3 size: 15 residues. In germline, CDR1 is MGHRA, CDR2 YSYEKL.

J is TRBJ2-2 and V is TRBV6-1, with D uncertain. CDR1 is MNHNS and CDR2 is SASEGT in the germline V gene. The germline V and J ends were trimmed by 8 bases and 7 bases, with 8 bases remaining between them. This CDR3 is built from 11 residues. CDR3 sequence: CASLYGGELFF. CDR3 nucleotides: TGTGCCAGCTTATATGGCGGGGAGCTGTTTTTT.

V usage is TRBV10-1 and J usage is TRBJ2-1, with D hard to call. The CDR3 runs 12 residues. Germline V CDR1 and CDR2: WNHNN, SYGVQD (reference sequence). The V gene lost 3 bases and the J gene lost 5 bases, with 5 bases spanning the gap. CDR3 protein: CASSDQHNEQFF. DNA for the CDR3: TGCGCCAGCAGTGACCAGCACAATGAGCAGTTCTTC.

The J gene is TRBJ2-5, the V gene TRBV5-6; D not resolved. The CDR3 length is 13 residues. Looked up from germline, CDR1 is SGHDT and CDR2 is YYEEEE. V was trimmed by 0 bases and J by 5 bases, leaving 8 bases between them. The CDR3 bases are TGTGCCAGCAGCTTGGCGATCATGGAGACCCAGTACTTC. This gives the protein CASSLAIMETQYF. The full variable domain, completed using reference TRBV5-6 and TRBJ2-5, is DAGVTQSPTHLIKTRGQQVTLRCSPKSGHDTVSWYQQALGQGPQFIFQYYEEEERQRGNFPDRFSGHQFPNYSSELNVNALLLGDSALYLCASSLAIMETQYFGPGTRLLVL.

The CDR3 coding sequence is TGTGCCAGCAGTGTTGGGACAGGAAATTCACCCCTCCACTTT. It translates to CASSVGTGNSPLHF. V gene TRBV25-1 combines with J gene TRBJ1-6; 8 nucleotides line up with TRBD1. Germline V gene lookup returns CDR1 MGHDK and CDR2 SYGVNS. The CDR3 length is 14 residues. V shed 4 bases and J 7 bases; nucleotides not matched to a gene: 3.

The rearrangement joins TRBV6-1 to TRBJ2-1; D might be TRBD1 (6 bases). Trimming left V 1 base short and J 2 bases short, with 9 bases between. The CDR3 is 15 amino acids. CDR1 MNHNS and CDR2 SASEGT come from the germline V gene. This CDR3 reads CASSEDRATYNEQFF. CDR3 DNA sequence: TGTGCCAGCAGTGAAGACAGGGCCACCTACAATGAGCAGTTCTTC.

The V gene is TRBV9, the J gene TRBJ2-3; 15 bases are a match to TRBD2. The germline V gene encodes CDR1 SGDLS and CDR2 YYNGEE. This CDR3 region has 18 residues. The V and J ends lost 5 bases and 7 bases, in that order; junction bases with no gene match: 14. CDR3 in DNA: TGTGCCAGCAGTCTCTTCGGACTAGCGGGGGGGCAGAATAATACGCAGTATTTT. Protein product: CASSLFGLAGGQNNTQYF.

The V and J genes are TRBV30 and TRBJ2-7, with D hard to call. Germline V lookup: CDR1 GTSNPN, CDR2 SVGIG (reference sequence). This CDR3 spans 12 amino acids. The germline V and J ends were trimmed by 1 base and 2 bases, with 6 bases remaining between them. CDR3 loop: CAWSDQAYEQYF. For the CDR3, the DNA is TGTGCCTGGAGTGACCAAGCCTACGAGCAGTACTTC.

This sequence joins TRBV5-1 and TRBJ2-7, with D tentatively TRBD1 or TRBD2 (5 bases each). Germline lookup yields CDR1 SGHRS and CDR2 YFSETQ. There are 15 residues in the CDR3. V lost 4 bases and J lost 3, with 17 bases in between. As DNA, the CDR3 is TGCGCCAGCAGCCCCGCTGAGGGGATGATCTACGAGCAGTACTTC. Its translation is CASSPAEGMIYEQYF. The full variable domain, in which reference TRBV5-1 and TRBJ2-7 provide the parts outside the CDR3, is KAGVTQTPRYLIKTRGQQVTLSCSPISGHRSVSWYQQTPGQGLQFLFEYFSETQRNKGNFPGRFSGRQFSNSRSEMNVSTLELGDSALYLCASSPAEGMIYEQYFGPGTRLTVT.

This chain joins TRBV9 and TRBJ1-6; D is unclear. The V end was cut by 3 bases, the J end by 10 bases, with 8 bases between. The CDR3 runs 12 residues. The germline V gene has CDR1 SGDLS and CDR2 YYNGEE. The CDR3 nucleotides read TGTGCCAGCAGCGACGCGGGCTCACCCCTCCACTTT. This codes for CASSDAGSPLHF. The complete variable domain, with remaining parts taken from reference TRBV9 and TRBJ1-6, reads DSGVTQTPKHLITATGQRVTLRCSPRSGDLSVYWYQQSLDQGLQFLIQYYNGEERAKGNILERFSAQQFPDLHSELNLSSLELGDSALYFCASSDAGSPLHFGNGTRLTVT.

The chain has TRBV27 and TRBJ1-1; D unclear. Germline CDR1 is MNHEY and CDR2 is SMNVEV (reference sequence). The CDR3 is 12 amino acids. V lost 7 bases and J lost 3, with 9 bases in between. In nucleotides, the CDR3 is TGTGCCAGCATCGGGATGGACACTGAAGCTTTCTTT. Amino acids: CASIGMDTEAFF.

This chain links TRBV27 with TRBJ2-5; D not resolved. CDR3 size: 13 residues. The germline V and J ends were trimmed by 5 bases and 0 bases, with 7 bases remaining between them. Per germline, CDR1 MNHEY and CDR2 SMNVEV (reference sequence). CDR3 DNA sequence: TGTGCCAGCAGTCATCCCCACCAAGAGACCCAGTACTTC. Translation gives CASSHPHQETQYF.

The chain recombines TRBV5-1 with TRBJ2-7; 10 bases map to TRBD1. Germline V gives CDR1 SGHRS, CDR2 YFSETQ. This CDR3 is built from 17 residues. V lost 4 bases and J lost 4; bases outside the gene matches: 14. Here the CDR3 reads CASSPSGTGDGWYEQYF. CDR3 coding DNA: TGCGCCAGCAGCCCCAGCGGGACAGGGGATGGCTGGTACGAGCAGTACTTC.

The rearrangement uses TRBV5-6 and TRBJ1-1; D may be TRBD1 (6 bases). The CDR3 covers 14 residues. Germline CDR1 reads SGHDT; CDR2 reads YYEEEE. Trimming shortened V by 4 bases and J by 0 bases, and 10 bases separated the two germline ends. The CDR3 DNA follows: TGTGCCAGCAGCGGGGGACACGTGAACACTGAAGCTTTCTTT. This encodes CASSGGHVNTEAFF.

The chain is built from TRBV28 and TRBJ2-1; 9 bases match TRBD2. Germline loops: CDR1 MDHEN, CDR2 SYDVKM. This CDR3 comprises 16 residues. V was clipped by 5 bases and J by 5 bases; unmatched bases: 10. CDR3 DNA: TGTGCCAGCAGTATCCCGTGGCGGGAGGGTCACAATGAGCAGTTCTTC. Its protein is CASSIPWREGHNEQFF.

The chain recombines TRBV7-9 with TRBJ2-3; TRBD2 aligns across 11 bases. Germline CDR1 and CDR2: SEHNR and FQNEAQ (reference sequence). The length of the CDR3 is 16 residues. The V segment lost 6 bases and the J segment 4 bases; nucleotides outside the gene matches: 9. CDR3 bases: TGTGCCAGCAGACTCCTAGCGGGGGGTATTTCAGATACGCAGTATTTT. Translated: CASRLLAGGISDTQYF.

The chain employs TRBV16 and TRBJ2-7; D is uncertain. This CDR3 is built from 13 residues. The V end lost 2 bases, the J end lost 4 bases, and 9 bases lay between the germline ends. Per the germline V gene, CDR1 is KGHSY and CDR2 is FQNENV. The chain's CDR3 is CASSQETGYEQYF. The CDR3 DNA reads TGTGCCAGCAGCCAAGAGACTGGTTACGAGCAGTACTTC.

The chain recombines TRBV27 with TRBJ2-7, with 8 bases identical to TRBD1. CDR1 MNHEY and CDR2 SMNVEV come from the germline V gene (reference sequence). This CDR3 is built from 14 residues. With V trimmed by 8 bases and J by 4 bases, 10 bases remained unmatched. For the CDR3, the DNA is TGTGCCAGCTCTGAGACAGGGGCGGGGTACGAGCAGTACTTC. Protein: CASSETGAGYEQYF.

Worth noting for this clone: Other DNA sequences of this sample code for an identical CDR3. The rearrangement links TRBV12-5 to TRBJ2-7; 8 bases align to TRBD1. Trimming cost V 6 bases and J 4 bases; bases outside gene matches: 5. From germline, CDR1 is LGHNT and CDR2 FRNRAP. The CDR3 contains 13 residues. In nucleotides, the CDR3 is TGTGCTAGTGGCCCCGGGACAGGATACGAGCAGTACTTC. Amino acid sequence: CASGPGTGYEQYF.

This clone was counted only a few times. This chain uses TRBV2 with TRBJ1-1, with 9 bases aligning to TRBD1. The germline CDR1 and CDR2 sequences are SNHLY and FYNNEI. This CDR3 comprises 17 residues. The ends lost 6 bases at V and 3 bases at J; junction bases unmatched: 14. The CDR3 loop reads CASRGDRDRALDTEAFF. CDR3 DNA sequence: TGTGCCAGCAGAGGGGATCGGGACAGGGCCTTGGACACTGAAGCTTTCTTT.

The CDR3 DNA sequence: TGTGCCAGTAACCATGGCAGGGAAGGTCCTCAGCCCCAGCATTTT. Its translation: CASNHGREGPQPQHF. This chain joins TRBV19 and TRBJ1-5; the D gene is possibly TRBD1 (5 bases). Germline V gene data show CDR1 as LNHDA and CDR2 as SQIVND (reference sequence). The V end was cut by 7 bases, the J end by 6 bases, with 19 bases between. The CDR3 runs to 15 residues.

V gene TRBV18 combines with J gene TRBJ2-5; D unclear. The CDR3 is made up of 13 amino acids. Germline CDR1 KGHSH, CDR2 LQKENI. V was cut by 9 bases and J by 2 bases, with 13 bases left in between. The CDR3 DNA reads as TGTGCCAGTTCCCGGCAAGTACAAGAGACCCAGTACTTC. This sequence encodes CASSRQVQETQYF.

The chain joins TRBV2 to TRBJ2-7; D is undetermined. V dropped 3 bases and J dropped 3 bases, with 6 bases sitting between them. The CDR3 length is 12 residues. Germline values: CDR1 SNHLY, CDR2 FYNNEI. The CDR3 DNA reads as TGTGCCAGCAGTGAGTACAGCTACGAGCAGTACTTC. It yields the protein CASSEYSYEQYF. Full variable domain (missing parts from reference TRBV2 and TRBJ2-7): EPEVTQTPSHQVTQMGQEVILRCVPISNHLYFYWYRQILGQKVEFLVSFYNNEISEKSEIFDDQFSVERPDGSNFTLKIRSTKLEDSAMYFCASSEYSYEQYFGPGTRLTVT.

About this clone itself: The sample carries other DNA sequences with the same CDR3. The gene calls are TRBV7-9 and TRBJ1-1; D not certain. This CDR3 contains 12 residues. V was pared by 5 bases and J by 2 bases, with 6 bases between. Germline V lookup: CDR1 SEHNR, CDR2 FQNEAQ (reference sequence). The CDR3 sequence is CASSLDNTEAFF. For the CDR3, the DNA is TGTGCCAGCAGCCTCGATAACACTGAAGCTTTCTTT.

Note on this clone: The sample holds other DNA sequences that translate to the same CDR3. The CDR3 nucleotides read TGTGCCTGGAGTGTGGGCGGTTCCTACGAGCAGTACTTC. This translates into CAWSVGGSYEQYF. The chain carries TRBV30 and TRBJ2-7, with no clear D. CDR1 GTSNPN and CDR2 SVGIG come from the germline V gene (reference sequence). The V end lost 0 bases, the J end lost 1 base, and 7 bases lay between the germline ends. The CDR3 is 13 residues long.

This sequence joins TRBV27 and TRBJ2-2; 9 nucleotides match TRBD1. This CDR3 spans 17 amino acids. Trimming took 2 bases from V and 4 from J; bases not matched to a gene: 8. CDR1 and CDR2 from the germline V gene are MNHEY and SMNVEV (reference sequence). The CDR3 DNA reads TGTGCCAGCAGTTTAGTGTCTGGACAGGGGAGCACCGGGGAGCTGTTTTTT. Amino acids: CASSLVSGQGSTGELFF.

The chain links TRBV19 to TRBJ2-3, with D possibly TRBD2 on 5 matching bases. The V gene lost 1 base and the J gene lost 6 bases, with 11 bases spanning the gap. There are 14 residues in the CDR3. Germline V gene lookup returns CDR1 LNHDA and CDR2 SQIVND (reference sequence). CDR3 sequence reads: CASSIVGSWDTQYF. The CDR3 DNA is TGTGCCAGTAGTATAGTAGGGAGCTGGGATACGCAGTATTTT. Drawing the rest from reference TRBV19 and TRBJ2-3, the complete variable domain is DGGITQSPKYLFRKEGQNVTLSCEQNLNHDAMYWYRQDPGQGLRLIYYSQIVNDFQKGDIAEGYSVSREKKESFPLTVTSAQKNPTAFYLCASSIVGSWDTQYFGPGTRLTVL.

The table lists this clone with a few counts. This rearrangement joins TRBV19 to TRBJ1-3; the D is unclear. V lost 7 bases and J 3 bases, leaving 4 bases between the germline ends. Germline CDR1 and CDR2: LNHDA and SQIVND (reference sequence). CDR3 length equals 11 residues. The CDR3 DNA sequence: TGTGCCAGTATGGGTGGAAACACCATATATTTT. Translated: CASMGGNTIYF.

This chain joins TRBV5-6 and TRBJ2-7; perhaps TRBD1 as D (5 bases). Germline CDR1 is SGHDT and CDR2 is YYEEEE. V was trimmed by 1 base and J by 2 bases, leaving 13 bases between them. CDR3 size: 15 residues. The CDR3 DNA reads TGTGCCAGCAGCTTGTCCAGGGCAGCCACCTACGAGCAGTACTTC. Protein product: CASSLSRAATYEQYF.

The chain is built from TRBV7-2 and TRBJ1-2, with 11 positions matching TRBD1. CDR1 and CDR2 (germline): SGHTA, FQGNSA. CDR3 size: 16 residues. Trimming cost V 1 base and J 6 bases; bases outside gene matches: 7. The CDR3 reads CASSLVRDRGGNGYTF. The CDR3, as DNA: TGTGCCAGCAGCTTAGTACGGGACAGGGGGGGCAATGGCTACACCTTC.